Shown below are 7 T cell receptor beta chains from a single sample sequenced in a study of T-cell memory formation after mild COVID-19. TCRdb re-called the 5' RACE reads through MiXCR, storing one row per CDR3 protein. This table holds 150,000 or so distinct CDR3 sequences, 20% to 25% found once. Material for sequencing was PBMCs or a T cell subset sorted from them (not recorded which). The receptors stem from an adult woman who had mild COVID-19 (a few samples of this study predate the infection). Cell type and time point are not known.

This chain uses TRBV9 with TRBJ2-3, with a weak D call TRBD1 (7 bases). CDR1 and CDR2 (germline): SGDLS, YYNGEE. This CDR3 has 14 amino acids. V was cut by 4 bases and J by 4 bases, with 13 bases left in between. For the CDR3, the DNA is TGTGCCAGCAGCCCGCGGGACAGACCAGATACGCAGTATTTT. Translating gives CASSPRDRPDTQYF.

The V call is TRBV9, the J call TRBJ2-7, with a weak D call TRBD1 (6 bases). CDR3 length: 13 amino acids. V was cut by 10 bases and J by 7 bases, with 21 bases left in between. The V gene's germline CDR1 is SGDLS and CDR2 YYNGEE. CDR3 coding DNA: TGTGCCGAAAGACAGGCGGCTCTCATTGAGCAGTACTTC. Translating it yields CAERQAALIEQYF.

The gene calls are TRBV7-8 and TRBJ2-3, with 13 positions matching TRBD2. This CDR3 region has 15 residues. Germline loops: CDR1 SGHVS, CDR2 FQNEAQ. The V gene end was trimmed by 5 bases and the J gene end by 3 bases; junction bases not matched to a gene: 2. The CDR3, as DNA: TGTGCCAGCAGCCGGGGACTAGCGGGAACAGATACGCAGTATTTT. Amino acid sequence: CASSRGLAGTDTQYF. The full variable domain, its missing parts supplied by reference TRBV7-8 and TRBJ2-3, is GAGVSQSPRYKVAKRGQDVALRCDPISGHVSLFWYQQALGQGPEFLTYFQNEAQLDKSGLPSDRFFAERPEGSVSTLKIQRTQQEDSAVYLCASSRGLAGTDTQYFGPGTRLTVL.

This clonotype was seen only a few times. This chain joins TRBV4-1 and TRBJ1-3; TRBD1 matches at 8 bases. Germline V gives CDR1 MGHRA, CDR2 YSYEKL. This CDR3 is 19 amino acids long. Unmatched junction bases numbered 16, after V lost 3 bases and J lost 3 bases. CDR3 amino acids: CASSQQIQGALTDGNTIYF. The CDR3 DNA reads as TGCGCCAGCAGCCAGCAAATTCAGGGGGCGCTGACTGATGGAAACACCATATATTTT.

The chain links TRBV12-3 or TRBV12-4 to TRBJ2-7, with D possibly being TRBD1 (6 bases). Trimming took off 6 bases at V and 2 bases at J, with 17 bases between the two ends. The CDR3 has 15 amino acids. The CDR3 sequence is CASRHQGGPTYEQYV. The CDR3 nucleotides are TGTGCCAGCAGGCATCAAGGGGGACCCACCTACGAGCAGTACGTC.

V and J are TRBV4-2 and TRBJ2-3; a weak D match, TRBD2 (6 bases). The CDR3 sequence is 15 residues long. Deletions cut 0 bases from V and 7 bases from J, with 14 bases between. Germline V CDR1 and CDR2: LGHNA, YNFKEQ. The CDR3 nucleotides are TGTGCCAGCAGCCAAGAGACGGGAGCTCTATATACGCAGTATTTT. Its translation is CASSQETGALYTQYF.

CDR3 bases: TGCGCCAGCAGCCAAAAACAGGGAGGAGATACGCAGTATTTT. Protein product: CASSQKQGGDTQYF. The gene calls are TRBV4-3 and TRBJ2-3; either TRBD1 or TRBD2 may supply D (6 bases each). Germline CDR1 LGHNA, CDR2 YSLEER. This CDR3 comprises 14 residues. Trimming took 2 bases from V and 5 from J, leaving 11 bases between them.